This is a list of T cell receptor beta chains from one sample in a study of cytomegalovirus exposure and HLA in healthy donors. Method: immunoSEQ multiplex PCR; TCRdb's copy keeps in-frame clones and lacks some. The sample lists some 180,000 clones, roughly 87% occurring once. Sequencing input: PBMCs. All receptors come from a boy aged 2-15 years in good health and CMV-seronegative. CDR3s include the opening cysteine and the closing phenylalanine or tryptophan. A D gene is named only where the DNA matches it firmly. Clone size is stated in some rows and not others, as once, few, many or a class when expanded.

J gene	D gene	V gene	CDR3 length	clone size	CDR3 DNA	CDR3 protein
TRBJ2-3	TRBD1	TRBV29-1	15	few	TGCAGCGCGGATACCGGGACAGCTAGCACAGATACGCAGTATTTT	CSADTGTASTDTQYF
TRBJ1-3	-	TRBV6-6	14	few	TGTGCCAGCAGTTACTCCCTAGGCGCAAACACCATATATTTT	CASSYSLGANTIYF
TRBJ1-2	-	TRBV28	15	-	TGTGCCAGCAGGTGGGGGGGGGCAGGGAACTATGGCTACACCTTC	CASRWGGAGNYGYTF
TRBJ2-7	-	TRBV28	13	-	TGTGCCAGCAGACCCCTGACAAGGCCCGAGCAGTACTTC	CASRPLTRPEQYF
TRBJ2-1	TRBD1	TRBV28	17	-	TGTGCCAGCAGTTTTACCGTCGGGCAGGGGGCAGGGAATGAGCAGTTCTTC	CASSFTVGQGAGNEQFF
TRBJ1-2	-	TRBV25-1	13	-	TGTGCCAGCAGGGCCCCGGGAGGCCGTGGCTACACCTTC	CASRAPGGRGYTF
TRBJ2-2	TRBD1	TRBV10-1	16	once	TGCGCCAGCAGTGCCCTAGGGACAGGGGACACCGGGGAGCTGTTTTTT	CASSALGTGDTGELFF
TRBJ2-7	-	TRBV6-4	13	-	TGTGCCAGCAGTGTAAAGGGGGGGTACGAGCAGTACTTC	CASSVKGGYEQYF
TRBJ1-2	TRBD1	TRBV19	14	once	TGTGCCAGTAGCCCATTGGGACAGACCCATGGCTACACCTTC	CASSPLGQTHGYTF
TRBJ2-7	TRBD2	TRBV28	14	-	TGTGCCAGCAGTTTACTAGCGGGAGCTTCCGAGCAGTACTTC	CASSLLAGASEQYF
TRBJ2-2	-	TRBV6-1	14	-	TGTGCCAGCAGTGAATGGAGTGACGCCGGGGAGCTGTTTTTT	CASSEWSDAGELFF
TRBJ2-7	-	TRBV19	14	-	TGTGCCAGTAGTATAGGAGGCGGGACCTACGAGCAGTACTTC	CASSIGGGTYEQYF
TRBJ1-4	TRBD1	TRBV15	17	-	TGTGCCACCAGCGGCCGAAGTGGAGGGGGCACCAATGAAAAACTGTTTTTT	CATSGRSGGGTNEKLFF
TRBJ2-7	-	TRBV19	15	-	TGTGCCAGTAGCCCGTCCTTTGCGGGAACCTACGAGCAGTACTTC	CASSPSFAGTYEQYF
TRBJ1-3	-	TRBV5-6	14	-	TGTGCCAGCAGCCCCCAGGCGCGTGGAAACACCATATATTTT	CASSPQARGNTIYF
TRBJ2-3	TRBD2	TRBV7-2	14	-	TGTGCCAGCAGCTTATTCCGGGAGGGGACACAGTGGGATTTT	CASSLFREGTQWDF
TRBJ2-7	-	TRBV30	13	-	TGTGCCTGGAGTGAGGGGTCCCCCTACGAGCAGTACTTC	CAWSEGSPYEQYF
TRBJ1-1	-	TRBV19	15	-	TGTGCCAGTAGTATAGACCCAGGGAAGGGCACTGAAGCTTTCTTT	CASSIDPGKGTEAFF
TRBJ2-7	TRBD2	TRBV5-5	16	-	TGTGCCAGCAGCTCAATCACCGGGACTAGCGGCCGAGAGCAGTACTTC	CASSSITGTSGREQYF
TRBJ2-2	TRBD1	TRBV27	15	-	TGTGCCAGCAGTTTTTGGGACAGGGACACCGGGGAGCTGTTTTTT	CASSFWDRDTGELFF
TRBJ2-5	-	TRBV27	15	-	TGTGCCAGCAGTAGGGGGAGGGCGAGCCAAGAGACCCAGTACTTC	CASSRGRASQETQYF
TRBJ2-3	-	TRBV29-1	12	-	TGCAGCGCTCTAGAGCCCACAGATACGCAGTATTTT	CSALEPTDTQYF
TRBJ1-5	-	TRBV6-1	15	-	TGTGCCAGCAGTGTCTTACACCCTAGCAATCAGCCCCAGCATTTT	CASSVLHPSNQPQHF
TRBJ1-1	-	TRBV6-1	15	-	TGTGCCAGCAGTGAAAGACAGGTCCGGGACACTGAAGCTTTCTTT	CASSERQVRDTEAFF
TRBJ2-7	-	TRBV27	12	-	TGTGCCAGCAGACAGGGTGTCAACGAGCAGTACTTC	CASRQGVNEQYF
TRBJ1-5	-	TRBV30	17	-	TGTGCCTGGAGAGGTCCCTTCTCGGCAGGCGGCAATCAGCCCCAGCATTTT	CAWRGPFSAGGNQPQHF
TRBJ2-6	TRBD1	TRBV6-4	17	few	TGTGCCAGCAGTGACTCATCAGGGGGCTCTGGGGCCAACGTCCTGACTTTC	CASSDSSGGSGANVLTF
TRBJ2-7	TRBD2	TRBV28	16	-	TGTGCCAGCAGTTACCTAGCGGGAGGAACGGGCTACGAGCAGTACTTC	CASSYLAGGTGYEQYF
TRBJ2-7	-	TRBV7-9	13	-	TGTTCCAGCAGCTTAGGTTCCGCCGGCGAGCAGTACTTC	CSSSLGSAGEQYF
TRBJ2-1	-	TRBV7-8	16	once	TGTGCCAGCAGCCCCTCAAGAGAGAGCTCCTACAATGAGCAGTTCTTC	CASSPSRESSYNEQFF
TRBJ2-6	TRBD2	TRBV7-9	18	-	TGTGCCAGCAGCTTAATTAGCGGGGTGAGCTCTGGGGCCAACGTCCTGACTTTC	CASSLISGVSSGANVLTF
TRBJ2-1	-	TRBV7-9	14	-	TGTGCCAGCAGCTTAATCGTGTCCTACAATGAGCAGTTCTTC	CASSLIVSYNEQFF
TRBJ2-3	-	TRBV5-1	17	-	TGCGCCAGCAGCTTGGTCCTAGGTGGTGGTCGCGCAGATACGCAGTATTTT	CASSLVLGGGRADTQYF
TRBJ2-1	TRBD1	TRBV6-4	15	-	TGTGCCAGCACTACGGGACAGGGTAAAGGCAATGAGCAGTTCTTC	CASTTGQGKGNEQFF
TRBJ2-2	TRBD1	TRBV19	15	-	TGTGCCAGTAGTCGATCGGGACAGGGGGCCGGGGAGCTGTTTTTT	CASSRSGQGAGELFF
TRBJ1-5	-	TRBV6-1	12	-	TGTGCCGTGCAACTGGGCAATCAGCCCCAGCATTTT	CAVQLGNQPQHF
TRBJ1-6	TRBD1	TRBV7-2	14	-	TGTGCCAGCAGCTGGGACAGGGGGCACTCACCCCTCCACTTT	CASSWDRGHSPLHF
TRBJ1-1	TRBD1	TRBV6-5	12	few	TGTGCCAGCAGGGCACCGGGACAGAAAGCTTTCTTT	CASRAPGQKAFF
TRBJ1-5	TRBD1	TRBV15	15	-	TGTGCCACCAGCAGATACAGGGGTTCGAATCAGCCCCAGCATTTT	CATSRYRGSNQPQHF
TRBJ2-7	TRBD1	TRBV5-4	16	-	TGTGCCAGCAGCCCCACGTGGGACAGGGGTGGATACGAGCAGTACTTC	CASSPTWDRGGYEQYF
TRBJ2-3	-	TRBV10-3	17	-	TGTGCCATCAGTGAACTCGGGTTTAGTGTGGACACAGATACGCAGTATTTT	CAISELGFSVDTDTQYF
TRBJ1-1	TRBD1	TRBV7-9	14	-	TGTGCCAGCAGCGCGGGACAGACGAACACTGAAGCTTTCTTT	CASSAGQTNTEAFF
TRBJ1-5	TRBD1	TRBV29-1	15	-	TGCAGCGTTATACAGCCCGGGACAGGGAATCAGCCCCAGCATTTT	CSVIQPGTGNQPQHF
TRBJ1-1	TRBD1	TRBV5-5	16	-	TGTGCCAGCAGCGTGGACAGGGCAAAACCGAACACTGAAGCTTTCTTT	CASSVDRAKPNTEAFF
TRBJ1-2	TRBD1	TRBV9	16	-	TGTGCCAGCAGCGTCGCAGGGGGCGGGGGAAATCCTCTCTACACCTTC	CASSVAGGGGNPLYTF
TRBJ2-7	-	TRBV15	17	-	TGTGCCACCAGCAGAGGGGCCAGTGGGGCGCGTACCTACGAGCAGTACTTC	CATSRGASGARTYEQYF
TRBJ1-5	-	TRBV19	13	-	TGTGCCAGTAACCCTCGGGCCGGGGAGCCCCAGCATTTT	CASNPRAGEPQHF
TRBJ2-2	TRBD2	TRBV19	15	-	TGTGCCAGTAGTATAAGGCAGGGAGGGACCGGGGAGCTGTTTTTT	CASSIRQGGTGELFF
TRBJ2-3	TRBD1	TRBV7-9	16	-	TGTGCCAGCAGCTCTACCCGGACAGGTCGTGTCGATACGCAGTATTTT	CASSSTRTGRVDTQYF
TRBJ2-1	-	TRBV5-6	16	-	TGTGCCAGCAGCGGGCGGATCCTGGGGCACCACAATGAGCAGTTCTTC	CASSGRILGHHNEQFF
TRBJ2-6	TRBD2	TRBV5-1	18	-	TGCGCCAGCAGCTCCTCCCGGGGGGGAGTCTCTGGGGCCAACGTCCTGACTTTC	CASSSSRGGVSGANVLTF
TRBJ1-1	TRBD1	TRBV19	13	-	TGTGCCAGTATGGGACAGATGAACACTGAAGCTTTCTTT	CASMGQMNTEAFF
TRBJ2-7	TRBD2	TRBV25-1	16	-	TGTGCCAGCAGTCCCCCGAGAGCGGGAGGTTACGGCGAGCAGTACTTC	CASSPPRAGGYGEQYF
TRBJ1-1	TRBD1	TRBV5-1	13	-	TGCGCCAGCAGCCCAGACAGGGTTCAGATAGCTTTCTTT	CASSPDRVQIAFF
TRBJ1-3	-	TRBV4-1	15	-	TGCGCCAGCAGCCAAGCTGTAGATTCTGGAAACACCATATATTTT	CASSQAVDSGNTIYF